These 30 T cell receptor beta chains were all obtained from the same sample, sequenced in a study of Ad26.COV2.S vaccination and SARS-CoV-2 variants. The data were produced by immunoSEQ multiplex PCR, yet TCRdb's version contains in-frame clones alone and is incomplete. Of over 110,000 clones listed, approximately 90% were seen once; the top ten hold more than 4.5%. Sequencing used peripheral blood, obtained after recovery from COVID-19. The receptors here all came from a human donor who had recovered from COVID-19.

The chain couples TRBV5-1 to TRBJ2-5; D is perhaps TRBD1 (6 bases). V dropped 2 bases and J dropped 4 bases, with 15 bases sitting between them. The CDR3 covers 15 residues. The germline CDR1 and CDR2 sequences are SGHRS and YFSETQ. The CDR3 region is CASSLDTGSGETQYF. DNA for the CDR3: TGCGCCAGCAGCTTAGACACAGGGTCGGGAGAGACCCAGTACTTC.

The V call is TRBV5-1, the J call TRBJ2-5; tentative D call: TRBD1 (6 bases). Trimming stripped 2 bases from V and 3 bases from J, with 20 bases between. Germline-derived CDR1 and CDR2 are SGHRS and YFSETQ. This CDR3 has 17 residues. In DNA form, the CDR3 reads TGCGCCAGCAGCTTTAAATCTTCTCCCCAGGGGAAAGAGACCCAGTACTTC. This translates into CASSFKSSPQGKETQYF.

This chain links TRBV27 with TRBJ2-1; 14 positions match TRBD2. Germline trimming cut 4 bases from V and 14 bases from J; bases unmatched to any gene: 10. The CDR3 contains 15 residues. Germline CDR1 and CDR2: MNHEY and SMNVEV (reference sequence). CDR3 nucleotide sequence: TGTGCCAGCAGTTCTCTATGGACTAGCGGGGGGTTAGAGTTCTTC. The encoded protein is CASSSLWTSGGLEFF.

DNA for the CDR3: TGTGCCAGTTACAGGGATCCCCTCTCCTACGAGCAGTACTTC. Its protein is CASYRDPLSYEQYF. The chain has TRBV6-5 and TRBJ2-7; TRBD1 might be the D (6 bases). The CDR3 covers 14 residues. Germline V gene data show CDR1 as MNHEY and CDR2 as SVGAGI. V lost 9 bases, J lost 0 bases, and 15 bases lay in between.

The chain carries TRBV6-1 and TRBJ2-5; possibly TRBD2 for D (6 bases). CDR1 and CDR2 (germline): MNHNS, SASEGT. The V end was cut by 3 bases, the J end by 5 bases, with 13 bases between. This CDR3 is 14 amino acids long. The CDR3 nucleotides read TGTGCCAGCAGTGATGCCGGGACTGGGGAGACCCAGTACTTC. It encodes CASSDAGTGETQYF.

The gene calls are TRBV5-8 and TRBJ1-5, with 8 bases lining up with TRBD1. J gave up 0 bases and V 0 bases, and 2 bases lay outside the gene matches. This CDR3 has 16 residues. Germline lookup yields CDR1 SGHTS and CDR2 YDEGEE. CDR3 amino acids: CASSLDRGYSNQPQHF. CDR3 nucleotide sequence: TGTGCCAGCAGCTTGGACAGGGGGTATAGCAATCAGCCCCAGCATTTT.

This clone appeared a single time. The chain joins TRBV6-5 to TRBJ2-5; D unclear. The germline gives CDR1 MNHEY, CDR2 SVGAGI. The CDR3 runs 14 residues. Trimming left V 2 bases short and J 1 base short, with 8 bases between. Here the CDR3 reads CASSYDGLQETQYF. The CDR3 bases are TGTGCCAGCAGTTACGACGGGCTCCAAGAGACCCAGTACTTC.

The V gene is TRBV6-5, the J gene TRBJ1-6; perhaps TRBD1 as D (5 bases). V lost 1 base, J lost 5 bases, and 9 bases lay in between. The CDR3 totals 15 residues. Germline V gives CDR1 MNHEY, CDR2 SVGAGI. CDR3 bases: TGTGCCAGCAGTTACTTCAGGGTTGATAATTCACCCCTCCACTTT. Protein: CASSYFRVDNSPLHF.

The chain joins TRBV9 to TRBJ2-1; 9 nucleotides line up with TRBD2. With V trimmed by 1 base and J by 4 bases, 3 bases remained unmatched. This CDR3 spans 15 amino acids. CDR1 and CDR2 from the germline V gene are SGDLS and YYNGEE. The CDR3 DNA sequence: TGTGCCAGCAGCGTACGAGCGGGGGGTTACAATGAGCAGTTCTTC. Its translation: CASSVRAGGYNEQFF.

The gene calls are TRBV4-1 and TRBJ2-3, with D unresolved. V lost 5 bases and J lost 0, with 12 bases in between. This CDR3 is built from 15 residues. Germline V CDR1 and CDR2: MGHRA, YSYEKL. CDR3 amino acids: CASSLAGVSTDTQYF. The DNA of the CDR3 is TGCGCCAGCAGCTTAGCTGGGGTGAGCACAGATACGCAGTATTTT.

CDR3 in amino acids: CAWTKISVYGYTF. CDR3 nucleotides: TGTGCCTGGACGAAAATATCGGTCTATGGCTACACCTTC. The chain carries TRBV30 and TRBJ1-2; unclear D gene. The germline V and J ends were trimmed by 4 bases and 4 bases, with 13 bases remaining between them. There are 13 residues in the CDR3. The germline V gene encodes CDR1 GTSNPN and CDR2 SVGIG (reference sequence).

A few counts support this clone. V gene TRBV4-3 combines with J gene TRBJ1-5, with D possibly matching TRBD1 (6 bases). Germline assignment: CDR1 LGHNA and CDR2 YSLEER. The ends were cut back, 0 bases at V and 5 bases at J, with 11 bases in the middle. The CDR3 extends over 15 amino acids. DNA of the CDR3: TGCGCCAGCAGCCAAGATTGGGCAGGGGATCAGCCCCAGCATTTT. Translated, it gives CASSQDWAGDQPQHF.

This clone appeared a single time. The chain combines TRBV19 with TRBJ2-6; D not resolved. The CDR3 totals 13 residues. Germline CDR1 is LNHDA and CDR2 is SQIVND (reference sequence). V lost 7 bases, J lost 0 bases, and 4 bases lay in between. The CDR3 DNA reads as TGTGCCAGTACCCCCTCTGGGGCCAACGTCCTGACTTTC. Translated, it gives CASTPSGANVLTF.

This chain connects TRBV19 to TRBJ2-2; TRBD1 aligns across 7 bases. V lost 3 bases, J lost 4 bases, and 5 bases stayed unmatched. CDR1 is LNHDA, CDR2 SQIVND, per germline (reference sequence). The CDR3 runs 15 residues. The CDR3 bases are TGTGCCAGTAGTATGACAGGGTATAGCACCGGGGAGCTGTTTTTT. It specifies CASSMTGYSTGELFF.

The V gene is TRBV11-3, the J gene TRBJ1-1; 9 bases align to TRBD1. In germline, CDR1 is SGHNT, CDR2 YENEEA. This CDR3 is built from 15 residues. Trimming cost V 6 bases and J 5 bases; bases outside gene matches: 10. The CDR3 nucleotides are TGTGCCAGCAGGCAAATACAGGGGGCTGAAACTGAAGCTTTCTTT. Translating it yields CASRQIQGAETEAFF.

The chain employs TRBV30 and TRBJ1-2; unclear D gene. Trimming took 0 bases from V and 4 from J, leaving 15 bases between them. The CDR3 contains 15 residues. The germline V gene has CDR1 GTSNPN and CDR2 SVGIG (reference sequence). This chain's CDR3 is CAWSVAGEDPYGYTF. The CDR3 DNA follows: TGTGCCTGGAGTGTAGCTGGGGAAGACCCCTATGGCTACACCTTC.

This clone was recorded once. DNA of the CDR3: TGTGCCAGCAGTTTACTTGGGGCGGAGAGATCGAACACCGGGGAGCTGTTTTTT. It specifies CASSLLGAERSNTGELFF. This chain connects TRBV28 to TRBJ2-2, with D tentatively TRBD1 (5 bases). Trimming left V 2 bases short and J 0 bases short, with 16 bases between. Per germline, CDR1 MDHEN and CDR2 SYDVKM. The length of the CDR3 is 18 residues.

The V gene is TRBV7-2, the J gene TRBJ1-2; tentatively, D is TRBD1 (5 bases). Trimming shortened V by 5 bases and J by 7 bases, and 23 bases separated the two germline ends. Germline V gene lookup returns CDR1 SGHTA and CDR2 FQGNSA. This CDR3 region has 16 residues. The CDR3 spells CASSQKRGAGYVGYTF. The CDR3 DNA sequence: TGTGCCAGCAGCCAGAAGAGGGGCGCTGGATATGTTGGCTACACCTTC.

The CDR3: CASSQSRANTGELFF. CDR3 sequence (DNA): TGCGCCAGCAGCCAATCCCGAGCGAACACCGGGGAGCTGTTTTTT. The chain combines TRBV4-3 with TRBJ2-2, with unresolved D. The CDR3 covers 15 residues. Looked up from germline, CDR1 is LGHNA and CDR2 is YSLEER. Trimming left V 2 bases short and J 0 bases short, with 7 bases between.

The chain is built from TRBV11-3 and TRBJ2-2; no reliable D call. With 0 bases removed from V and 2 bases from J, the gap between germline ends came to 4 bases. CDR1 is SGHNT, CDR2 YENEEA, per germline. The CDR3 sequence is 14 residues long. CDR3 bases: TGTGCCAGCAGCTTAGATGGTAACACCGGGGAGCTGTTTTTT. Amino acid sequence: CASSLDGNTGELFF.

The V and J genes are TRBV20-1 and TRBJ2-1, with a weak D call TRBD1 (5 bases). The germline V gene encodes CDR1 DFQATT and CDR2 SNEGSKA (reference sequence). V was cut by 3 bases and J by 0 bases, with 15 bases left in between. The CDR3 is made up of 16 amino acids. The CDR3, as DNA: TGCAGTGCTAGTACCAGGGTTGAAAACTCCTACAATGAGCAGTTCTTC. Translating it yields CSASTRVENSYNEQFF.

The CDR3 nucleotides are TGCAGCGTTGAGTTTTCCCGGGTCTCTGGCTACACCTTC. Protein: CSVEFSRVSGYTF. The rearrangement links TRBV29-1 to TRBJ1-2; D is ambiguous. Germline V gene lookup returns CDR1 SQVTM and CDR2 ANQGSEA. Trimming left V 3 bases short and J 7 bases short, with 15 bases between. The CDR3 length is 13 residues.

The chain employs TRBV6-1 and TRBJ1-2; D is possibly TRBD1 (5 bases). The length of the CDR3 is 13 residues. CDR1 and CDR2 (germline): MNHNS, SASEGT. Trimming removed 0 bases at V and 4 bases at J, with 6 bases between. The CDR3 DNA reads TGTGCCAGCAGTGAAGCAGGGGTCTATGGCTACACCTTC. Translating it yields CASSEAGVYGYTF.

The chain is built from TRBV19 and TRBJ1-5; 7 bases are shared with TRBD1. The V gene end was trimmed by 4 bases and the J gene end by 6 bases; junction bases not matched to a gene: 9. There are 15 residues in the CDR3. From germline, CDR1 is LNHDA and CDR2 SQIVND (reference sequence). The CDR3 region has the DNA TGTGCCAGTAGTACCCTAGGACAGGATGGTCAGCCCCAGCATTTT. Translation: CASSTLGQDGQPQHF.

The chain has TRBV15 and TRBJ2-7; D is uncertain. Trimming shortened V by 4 bases and J by 6 bases, and 19 bases separated the two germline ends. Looked up from germline, CDR1 is LNHNV and CDR2 is YYDKDF (reference sequence). This CDR3 region has 15 residues. The CDR3 protein is CATSTRFPRPGEQYF. CDR3 bases: TGTGCCACCAGCACTCGCTTCCCCCGCCCGGGCGAGCAGTACTTC.

The chain is built from TRBV28 and TRBJ2-7; weak D call: TRBD1 (6 bases). Germline CDR1 reads MDHEN; CDR2 reads SYDVKM. V lost 5 bases and J lost 2, with 16 bases in between. The CDR3 sequence is 15 residues long. The CDR3 DNA reads TGTGCCAGCAGTCCGACGAACAGGGTAACCTACGAGCAGTACTTC. Amino acids: CASSPTNRVTYEQYF.

This sequence joins TRBV25-1 and TRBJ1-6; possible D gene TRBD1, 6 bases. The CDR3 consists of 13 residues. Germline V lookup: CDR1 MGHDK, CDR2 SYGVNS. Trimming pared 6 bases from V and 7 bases from J, leaving 10 bases between. The CDR3 loop reads CASRQTGNSPLHF. The CDR3 DNA sequence: TGTGCCAGCAGACAGACAGGCAATTCACCCCTCCACTTT.

This clone was seen only a few times. Here the CDR3 reads CASSIPGAINQPQHF. Here the CDR3 DNA reads TGTGCCAGTAGTATCCCAGGGGCCATCAATCAGCCCCAGCATTTT. This chain joins TRBV19 and TRBJ1-5; the D gene is possibly TRBD1 (6 bases). Trimming shortened V by 3 bases and J by 3 bases, and 12 bases separated the two germline ends. This CDR3 region has 15 residues. The germline V gene encodes CDR1 LNHDA and CDR2 SQIVND (reference sequence).

V and J are TRBV4-1 and TRBJ2-1; 10 nucleotides agree with TRBD2. V trimming: 0 bases; J trimming: 10 bases; junction bases outside the gene matches: 15. The germline V gene has CDR1 MGHRA and CDR2 YSYEKL. CDR3 length equals 18 residues. The CDR3, as DNA: TGCGCCAGCAGCCAAGAAATTTTCTTCCTAGCGGGGGTTGGAGAGCAGTTCTTC. It codes for CASSQEIFFLAGVGEQFF.

The V and J genes are TRBV12-5 and TRBJ2-5; unclear D gene. The CDR3 contains 10 residues. Germline-derived CDR1 and CDR2 are LGHNT and FRNRAP. Deletions cut 6 bases from V and 3 bases from J, with 2 bases between. CDR3 DNA sequence: TGTGCTAGTGGAAAAGAGACCCAGTACTTC. Amino acids: CASGKETQYF.